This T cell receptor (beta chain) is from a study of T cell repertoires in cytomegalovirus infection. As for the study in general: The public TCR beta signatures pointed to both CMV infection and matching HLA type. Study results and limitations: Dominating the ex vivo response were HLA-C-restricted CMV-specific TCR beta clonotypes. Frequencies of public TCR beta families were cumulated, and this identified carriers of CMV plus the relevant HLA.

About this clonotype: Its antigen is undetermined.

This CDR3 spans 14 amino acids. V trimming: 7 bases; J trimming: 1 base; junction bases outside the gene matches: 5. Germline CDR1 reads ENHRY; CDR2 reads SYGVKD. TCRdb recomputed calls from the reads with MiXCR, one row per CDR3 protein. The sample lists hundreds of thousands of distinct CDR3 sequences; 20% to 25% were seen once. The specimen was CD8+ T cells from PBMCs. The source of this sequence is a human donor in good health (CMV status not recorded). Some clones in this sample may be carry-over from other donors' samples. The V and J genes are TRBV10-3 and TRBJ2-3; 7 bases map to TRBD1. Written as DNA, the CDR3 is TGTGCCATCACCGAGGGGACAGGCACAGATACGCAGTATTTT. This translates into CAITEGTGTDTQYF.